Shown below are 15 T cell receptor beta chains from a single sample sequenced in a study of cytomegalovirus exposure and HLA in healthy donors. With 60 Vbeta and 13 Jbeta primers, the PCR was carried out. Measured with immunoSEQ multiplex PCR; TCRdb has only the in-frame clones, and not every one. The data show some 130,000 clones, about 82% seen once. The source material was PBMCs. Receptors were obtained from a boy aged 5-17 years in good health and CMV-seronegative.

V gene TRBV30 combines with J gene TRBJ2-1; 7 bases are shared with TRBD2. Looked up from germline, CDR1 is GTSNPN and CDR2 is SVGIG (reference sequence). J was trimmed by 2 bases and V by 4 bases; bases with no gene match: 5. The CDR3 runs 14 residues. The CDR3: CAWNTGGTYNEQFF. The CDR3 nucleotides are TGTGCCTGGAACACCGGGGGGACCTACAATGAGCAGTTCTTC.

The genes are TRBV7-9 and TRBJ2-3, with 10 bases that match TRBD2. This CDR3 spans 16 amino acids. V shed 5 bases, J shed 3 bases, and the junction held 8 bases outside the gene matches. Germline-derived CDR1 and CDR2 are SEHNR and FQNEAQ (reference sequence). CDR3 bases: TGTGCCAGCAGCCCCCTTAGCGGGAGGCGAACAGATACGCAGTATTTT. It translates to CASSPLSGRRTDTQYF. Full variable domain (missing parts from reference TRBV7-9 and TRBJ2-3): DTGVSQNPRHKITKRGQNVTFRCDPISEHNRLYWYRQTLGQGPEFLTYFQNEAQLEKSRLLSDRFSAERPKGSFSTLEIQRTEQGDSAMYLCASSPLSGRRTDTQYFGPGTRLTVL.

Note on this clone: The same CDR3 is also encoded by other DNA sequences in this sample. The rearrangement joins TRBV18 to TRBJ1-1; a weak D match, TRBD1 (5 bases). Germline V gene lookup returns CDR1 KGHSH and CDR2 LQKENI. This CDR3 comprises 14 residues. V was shortened by 3 bases and J by 1 base, with 9 bases between the two germline ends. CDR3 DNA sequence: TGTGCCAGCTCACCGGGGGGAGGGAACACTGAAGCTTTCTTT. Encoded protein: CASSPGGGNTEAFF.

The genes are TRBV6-1 and TRBJ2-7; 9 nucleotides match TRBD1. The CDR3 is made up of 16 amino acids. Germline CDR1 reads MNHNS; CDR2 reads SASEGT. V lost 4 bases and J lost 5; bases outside the gene matches: 12. CDR3 loop: CASSGQGVTGSDEQYF. For the CDR3, the DNA is TGTGCCAGCAGTGGACAGGGGGTGACAGGGTCAGACGAGCAGTACTTC.

This chain links TRBV6-5 with TRBJ1-2; D gene ambiguous. The germline V and J ends were trimmed by 6 bases and 8 bases, with 22 bases remaining between them. This CDR3 region has 15 residues. Germline lookup yields CDR1 MNHEY and CDR2 SVGAGI. The CDR3 nucleotides are TGTGCCAGCAGGCCGGGCGGTGAAGGGTCGGGGGGCTACACCTTC. Its translation: CASRPGGEGSGGYTF.

The V gene is TRBV4-3, the J gene TRBJ1-2; TRBD1 matches 8 bases. Trimming cost V 1 base and J 7 bases; bases outside gene matches: 11. The CDR3 spans 16 residues. Looked up from germline, CDR1 is LGHNA and CDR2 is YSLEER. CDR3 DNA: TGCGCCAGCAGCCAAGCCCTGGTGGCAGGGGGCCGTGGCTACACCTTC. It encodes CASSQALVAGGRGYTF.

In this sample, this clone turned up a few times. The rearrangement uses TRBV19 and TRBJ1-4; TRBD1 agrees at 12 bases. Trimming cost V 4 bases and J 6 bases; bases outside gene matches: 9. The germline V gene encodes CDR1 LNHDA and CDR2 SQIVND (reference sequence). There are 17 residues in the CDR3. The CDR3 spells CASSTGTGGVRDEKLFF. The CDR3 DNA sequence: TGTGCCAGTAGTACCGGGACAGGGGGCGTGAGGGATGAAAAACTGTTTTTT.

The genes are TRBV7-2 and TRBJ1-2, with D possibly matching TRBD1 (6 bases). This CDR3 contains 14 residues. The V end lost 1 base, the J end lost 8 bases, and 14 bases lay between the germline ends. CDR1 and CDR2 from the germline V gene are SGHTA and FQGNSA. CDR3 coding DNA: TGTGCCAGCAGCTTAGACAGGGTAGGGAGAGGCTACACCTTC. It codes for CASSLDRVGRGYTF.

This clone was found a few times. The gene calls are TRBV6-5 and TRBJ2-3; possibly TRBD1 for D (6 bases). V lost 0 bases and J lost 0, with 7 bases in between. CDR1 MNHEY and CDR2 SVGAGI come from the germline V gene. The CDR3 contains 15 residues. The CDR3 nucleotides are TGTGCCAGCAGTTACTCGGGGGCTAGCACAGATACGCAGTATTTT. Its protein product is CASSYSGASTDTQYF.

The CDR3 protein is CASSLFGGATEAFF. CDR3 nucleotides: TGTGCCAGCAGTTTATTTGGAGGGGCCACTGAAGCTTTCTTT. This chain connects TRBV27 to TRBJ1-1; a possible D gene is TRBD1 (5 bases). Trimming removed 1 base from V and 4 bases from J, with 10 bases in between. Looked up from germline, CDR1 is MNHEY and CDR2 is SMNVEV (reference sequence). The CDR3 has 14 residues.

V gene TRBV18 combines with J gene TRBJ2-1; perhaps TRBD2 as D (5 bases). CDR1 KGHSH and CDR2 LQKENI come from the germline V gene. The CDR3 runs to 13 residues. The V end lost 6 bases, the J end lost 5 bases, and 11 bases lay between the germline ends. The CDR3 spells CASSLTADNEQFF. The CDR3 region has the DNA TGTGCCAGCTCTCTAACAGCGGACAATGAGCAGTTCTTC. The entire variable domain, with the rest obtained from reference TRBV18 and TRBJ2-1, is as follows: NAGVMQNPRHLVRRRGQEARLRCSPMKGHSHVYWYRQLPEEGLKFMVYLQKENIIDESGMPKERFSAEFPKEGPSILRIQQVVRGDSAAYFCASSLTADNEQFFGPGTRLTVL.

The chain carries TRBV4-1 and TRBJ1-4, with unresolved D. The CDR3 runs 15 residues. Germline CDR1 and CDR2: MGHRA and YSYEKL. Trimming left V 4 bases short and J 8 bases short, with 17 bases between. In DNA form, the CDR3 reads TGCGCCAGCAGCCCTCAGGATTTAGGATGGGAAAAACTGTTTTTT. Encoded protein: CASSPQDLGWEKLFF.

The genes are TRBV5-6 and TRBJ2-5; 12 bases line up with TRBD2. V shed 4 bases, J shed 5 bases, and the junction held 9 bases outside the gene matches. The CDR3 has 16 amino acids. Germline-derived CDR1 and CDR2 are SGHDT and YYEEEE. For the CDR3, the DNA is TGTGCCAGCAGCGCTCCTAGCGGGAGGGACGACGAGACCCAGTACTTC. It is translated as CASSAPSGRDDETQYF.

The V and J genes are TRBV10-2 and TRBJ2-2, with 7 bases fitting TRBD1. V lost 7 bases, J lost 0 bases, and 5 bases stayed unmatched. Germline values: CDR1 WSHSY, CDR2 SAAADI. This CDR3 region has 15 residues. The CDR3 DNA reads as TGCGCCAGCACCGGGGACAGCGCGAACACCGGGGAGCTGTTTTTT. Residues: CASTGDSANTGELFF.

The CDR3 nucleotides are TGTGCCAGCTCACCTTCCACGGTGAACACTGAAGCTTTCTTT. Translating gives CASSPSTVNTEAFF. The V and J genes are TRBV18 and TRBJ1-1, with D unclear. This CDR3 has 14 amino acids. The germline V and J ends were trimmed by 3 bases and 0 bases, with 8 bases remaining between them. CDR1 and CDR2 from the germline V gene are KGHSH and LQKENI.